The next 30 T cell receptor beta chains were all read from a single sample in a study of siplizumab effects on memory and regulatory T cells. Profiling relied on immunoSEQ multiplex PCR, and the TCRdb table lists in-frame clones only, not all of them. The repertoire includes some 88,000 clones, approximately 90% of them detected once, and 15% sits in the top ten. Sequenced input: CD4+ T cells sorted from blood. The receptors were gathered from a human donor in good health.

The CDR3 loop is CASSLGRGRSNEQFF. Written as DNA, the CDR3 is TGTGCCAGCAGCTTGGGGAGGGGGCGCAGCAATGAGCAGTTCTTC. The V and J genes are TRBV5-8 and TRBJ2-1; D is perhaps TRBD1 (7 bases). CDR1 and CDR2 (germline): SGHTS, YDEGEE. V was shortened by 0 bases and J by 6 bases, with 13 bases between the two germline ends. The CDR3 has 15 residues. Full variable domain (remainder filled in from reference TRBV5-8 and TRBJ2-1): EAGVTQSPTHLIKTRGQQATLRCSPISGHTSVYWYQQALGLGLQFLLWYDEGEERNRGNFPPRFSGRQFPNYSSELNVNALELEDSALYLCASSLGRGRSNEQFFGPGTRLTVL.

Only a few counts were recorded for this clone. The rearrangement joins TRBV30 to TRBJ1-1; no clear D gene. The CDR3 extends over 13 amino acids. The germline V and J ends were trimmed by 4 bases and 1 base, with 10 bases remaining between them. Germline-derived CDR1 and CDR2 are GTSNPN and SVGIG (reference sequence). CDR3: CAWTIRQNTEAFF. CDR3 coding DNA: TGTGCCTGGACTATAAGACAGAACACTGAAGCTTTCTTT.

The rearrangement joins TRBV5-1 to TRBJ2-5, with 11 nucleotides matching TRBD2. With V trimmed by 0 bases and J by 5 bases, 3 bases remained unmatched. Per the germline V gene, CDR1 is SGHRS and CDR2 is YFSETQ. This CDR3 contains 15 residues. The CDR3 coding sequence is TGCGCCAGCAGCTTGGTCGCTAGCGGGAGGGAGACCCAGTACTTC. As protein: CASSLVASGRETQYF.

V and J are TRBV12-5 and TRBJ1-1; 9 bases map to TRBD1. V lost 6 bases and J lost 5; bases outside the gene matches: 13. The germline V gene has CDR1 LGHNT and CDR2 FRNRAP. The CDR3 extends over 16 amino acids. CDR3 protein: CASGPTRGQGITEAFF. CDR3 DNA sequence: TGTGCTAGTGGACCGACCCGTGGACAGGGGATTACTGAAGCTTTCTTT.

The chain couples TRBV2 to TRBJ1-5; no reliable D call. Deletions cut 2 bases from V and 2 bases from J, with 10 bases between. CDR1 SNHLY and CDR2 FYNNEI come from the germline V gene. The CDR3 has 15 amino acids. In DNA, the CDR3 is TGTGCCAGCAGTGAATCAAGGGCGGGCAATCAGCCCCAGCATTTT. This translates into CASSESRAGNQPQHF.

The V gene is TRBV7-2, the J gene TRBJ2-5, with 8 bases lining up with TRBD2. The CDR3 is 15 amino acids. V lost 5 bases and J lost 3; bases outside the gene matches: 8. The germline V gene has CDR1 SGHTA and CDR2 FQGNSA. This CDR3 is CASSPNPGGEETQYF. The CDR3 nucleotides read TGTGCCAGCAGCCCAAACCCGGGGGGGGAAGAGACCCAGTACTTC.

V usage is TRBV25-1 and J usage is TRBJ2-1; TRBD1 agrees at 7 bases. CDR3 length: 14 residues. The V gene end was trimmed by 5 bases and the J gene end by 4 bases; junction bases not matched to a gene: 5. CDR1 is MGHDK, CDR2 SYGVNS, per germline. The CDR3 DNA follows: TGTGCCAGCAGTTCACAGGGGCGGTACAATGAGCAGTTCTTC. This encodes CASSSQGRYNEQFF. Full variable domain (rest looked up from reference TRBV25-1 and TRBJ2-1): EADIYQTPRYLVIGTGKKITLECSQTMGHDKMYWYQQDPGMELHLIHYSYGVNSTEKGDLSSESTVSRIRTEHFPLTLESARPSHTSQYLCASSSQGRYNEQFFGPGTRLTVL.

The chain carries TRBV30 and TRBJ1-5; D is ambiguous. Trimming shortened V by 1 base and J by 5 bases, and 9 bases separated the two germline ends. Looked up from germline, CDR1 is GTSNPN and CDR2 is SVGIG (reference sequence). CDR3 length equals 13 residues. The DNA of the CDR3 is TGTGCCTGGAGTGGTAAAGTATATCAGCCCCAGCATTTT. Amino acids: CAWSGKVYQPQHF.

The CDR3 loop is CASSVSGRLRADTQYF. DNA for the CDR3: TGTGCCAGCAGCGTTAGCGGGAGGCTAAGGGCAGATACGCAGTATTTT. The chain is built from TRBV9 and TRBJ2-3, with TRBD2 matching 10 bases. J gave up 4 bases and V 2 bases, and 7 bases lay outside the gene matches. Germline CDR1 reads SGDLS; CDR2 reads YYNGEE. The CDR3 loop spans 16 amino acids.

Only one count was recorded for this clone. J is TRBJ2-7 and V is TRBV10-2, with 7 bases identical to TRBD2. Unmatched junction bases numbered 6, after V lost 7 bases and J lost 3 bases. This CDR3 has 13 amino acids. The V gene's germline CDR1 is WSHSY and CDR2 SAAADI. CDR3 DNA: TGCGCCAGCAAACCTAGCGGCGACTACGAGCAGTACTTC. It translates to CASKPSGDYEQYF.

The chain links TRBV5-1 to TRBJ2-3; D gene ambiguous. Per the germline V gene, CDR1 is SGHRS and CDR2 is YFSETQ. Trimming took off 0 bases at V and 1 base at J, with 9 bases between the two ends. There are 15 residues in the CDR3. DNA of the CDR3: TGCGCCAGCAGCTTGGCGGAGACTCGCACAGATACGCAGTATTTT. Protein: CASSLAETRTDTQYF.

The chain combines TRBV5-1 with TRBJ2-7; no firm D call. Germline V lookup: CDR1 SGHRS, CDR2 YFSETQ. The CDR3 is made up of 14 amino acids. Deletions cut 4 bases from V and 4 bases from J, with 15 bases between. The CDR3 protein is CASSLDRTVYEQYF. CDR3 bases: TGCGCCAGCAGCCTGGACCGAACAGTTTACGAGCAGTACTTC.

This clone was detected only a few times. This chain connects TRBV6-6 to TRBJ2-7; possibly TRBD1 for D (6 bases). Germline values: CDR1 MNHNY, CDR2 SVGAGI (reference sequence). The CDR3 has 15 residues. V lost 7 bases and J 0 bases, leaving 16 bases between the germline ends. This chain's CDR3 is CASTHGTQSSYEQYF. The CDR3 DNA reads TGTGCCAGCACCCACGGGACACAGAGCTCCTACGAGCAGTACTTC.

The chain combines TRBV11-3 with TRBJ2-5, with 14 positions matching TRBD2. The length of the CDR3 is 16 residues. Germline CDR1 and CDR2: SGHNT and YENEEA. Trimming removed 6 bases from V and 5 bases from J; junction bases left unmatched: 8. Written as DNA, the CDR3 is TGTGCCAGCAGGCCGACTAGCGGGAGGGCCGACGAGACCCAGTACTTC. The encoded protein is CASRPTSGRADETQYF.

The chain uses TRBV5-8 and TRBJ1-5; no reliable D call. This CDR3 region has 13 residues. V was trimmed by 0 bases and J by 4 bases, leaving 5 bases between them. CDR1 SGHTS and CDR2 YDEGEE come from the germline V gene. For the CDR3, the DNA is TGTGCCAGCAGCTTGGGGACTAATCAGCCCCAGCATTTT. Protein sequence: CASSLGTNQPQHF.

V usage is TRBV5-4 and J usage is TRBJ1-3; a possible D gene is TRBD1 (5 bases). The ends were cut back, 0 bases at V and 0 bases at J, with 13 bases in the middle. Germline V gives CDR1 SGHNT, CDR2 YYREEE (reference sequence). The CDR3 covers 17 residues. CDR3 protein: CASSLDTGPSSGNTIYF. In DNA, the CDR3 is TGTGCCAGCAGCTTGGACACGGGACCGAGCTCTGGAAACACCATATATTTT. The variable domain in full, with the rest retrieved from reference TRBV5-4 and TRBJ1-3, is ETGVTQSPTHLIKTRGQQVTLRCSSQSGHNTVSWYQQALGQGPQFIFQYYREEENGRGNFPPRFSGLQFPNYSSELNVNALELDDSALYLCASSLDTGPSSGNTIYFGEGSWLTVV.

The chain has TRBV5-6 and TRBJ2-7; D may be TRBD1 (6 bases). The germline V gene has CDR1 SGHDT and CDR2 YYEEEE. The CDR3 totals 15 residues. V was clipped by 0 bases and J by 2 bases, with 12 bases between them. This CDR3 reads CASSLAPRTAYEQYF. CDR3 nucleotides: TGTGCCAGCAGCTTGGCCCCTCGGACAGCCTACGAGCAGTACTTC.

This chain links TRBV19 with TRBJ2-5, with 15 bases lining up with TRBD2. V gave up 5 bases and J gave up 5 bases; unmatched junction bases: 6. The CDR3 spans 16 residues. Germline lookup yields CDR1 LNHDA and CDR2 SQIVND (reference sequence). In DNA form, the CDR3 reads TGTGCCAGTAGTCAGCTGGGACTAGCGGGAGGCGAGACCCAGTACTTC. Translation gives CASSQLGLAGGETQYF. The whole variable domain, filled in from reference TRBV19 and TRBJ2-5, reads DGGITQSPKYLFRKEGQNVTLSCEQNLNHDAMYWYRQDPGQGLRLIYYSQIVNDFQKGDIAEGYSVSREKKESFPLTVTSAQKNPTAFYLCASSQLGLAGGETQYFGPGTRLLVL.

The V call is TRBV27, the J call TRBJ2-5; D ambiguous. V was trimmed by 2 bases and J by 4 bases, leaving 8 bases between them. CDR1 MNHEY and CDR2 SMNVEV come from the germline V gene (reference sequence). CDR3 length: 13 residues. CDR3 bases: TGTGCCAGCAGTTTAGACGAACGAGAGACCCAGTACTTC. Protein: CASSLDERETQYF.

The rearrangement joins TRBV6-5 to TRBJ2-7; 8 bases match TRBD1. The V segment lost 6 bases and the J segment 6 bases; nucleotides outside the gene matches: 10. The CDR3 totals 14 residues. Germline V lookup: CDR1 MNHEY, CDR2 SVGAGI. This CDR3 reads CASRNPGGPGEQYF. In DNA form, the CDR3 reads TGTGCCAGCAGAAACCCAGGGGGCCCTGGCGAGCAGTACTTC.

The chain employs TRBV4-3 and TRBJ1-4; 7 bases fit TRBD1. The CDR3 is 15 amino acids. Germline trimming cut 0 bases from V and 5 bases from J; bases unmatched to any gene: 3. Germline V gene lookup returns CDR1 LGHNA and CDR2 YSLEER. The CDR3 is CASSQETGANEKLFF. The CDR3 region has the DNA TGCGCCAGCAGCCAAGAAACAGGGGCGAATGAAAAACTGTTTTTT.

The chain uses TRBV7-3 and TRBJ2-1; TRBD2 aligns across 10 bases. The V gene end was trimmed by 2 bases and the J gene end by 7 bases; junction bases not matched to a gene: 5. The CDR3 is 15 residues long. From germline, CDR1 is SGHTA and CDR2 FQGTGA. This CDR3 is CASSLLAGVRNEQFF. CDR3 DNA sequence: TGTGCCAGCAGCTTACTAGCGGGAGTCAGAAATGAGCAGTTCTTC.

The genes are TRBV18 and TRBJ2-1; a possible D gene is TRBD1 (6 bases). The CDR3 length is 13 residues. The V gene's germline CDR1 is KGHSH and CDR2 LQKENI. The V end was cut by 5 bases, the J end by 8 bases, with 13 bases between. This CDR3 reads CASSVGGFDEQFF. As DNA, the CDR3 is TGTGCCAGCTCAGTTGGGGGCTTCGATGAGCAGTTCTTC. The full variable domain, in which reference TRBV18 and TRBJ2-1 provide the parts outside the CDR3, is NAGVMQNPRHLVRRRGQEARLRCSPMKGHSHVYWYRQLPEEGLKFMVYLQKENIIDESGMPKERFSAEFPKEGPSILRIQQVVRGDSAAYFCASSVGGFDEQFFGPGTRLTVL.

The chain is built from TRBV20-1 and TRBJ1-2, with D uncertain. Trimming took off 0 bases at V and 8 bases at J, with 7 bases between the two ends. Germline loops: CDR1 DFQATT, CDR2 SNEGSKA (reference sequence). This CDR3 spans 11 amino acids. CDR3 amino acids: CSARDQPGYTF. The CDR3 DNA reads TGCAGTGCTAGAGATCAACCGGGCTACACCTTC.

The CDR3 DNA reads as TGTGCCAGTAGCCCTAGCCGCGCCAAAAGAAACACTGAAGCTTTCTTT. Encoded protein: CASSPSRAKRNTEAFF. This chain joins TRBV19 and TRBJ1-1; D is uncertain. V lost 6 bases and J lost 2, with 19 bases in between. CDR3 length equals 16 residues. Germline-derived CDR1 and CDR2 are LNHDA and SQIVND (reference sequence).

This clone was seen just once. J is TRBJ2-5 and V is TRBV4-2; D may correspond to TRBD1 or TRBD2 (5 bases each). Looked up from germline, CDR1 is LGHNA and CDR2 is YNFKEQ. The CDR3 totals 15 residues. Trimming left V 5 bases short and J 1 base short, with 14 bases between. CDR3 sequence reads: CASSKGTERQETQYF. For the CDR3, the DNA is TGTGCCAGCAGCAAGGGGACGGAACGCCAAGAGACCCAGTACTTC.

The chain couples TRBV27 to TRBJ1-3, with TRBD1 as a possible D gene (5 bases). Trimming stripped 6 bases from V and 8 bases from J, with 17 bases between. Germline V gives CDR1 MNHEY, CDR2 SMNVEV (reference sequence). The CDR3 loop spans 14 amino acids. CDR3 region: CASSTTGGRHTIYF. The DNA of the CDR3 is TGTGCCAGCAGCACCACAGGCGGGCGGCACACCATATATTTT.

The rearrangement joins TRBV11-2 to TRBJ2-5; 11 positions match TRBD2. Germline V gene sequence: CDR1 SGHAT, CDR2 FQNNGV. The CDR3 is 16 amino acids. V shed 4 bases and J 2 bases; nucleotides not matched to a gene: 6. The CDR3 DNA is TGTGCCAGCAGCTCCCTTAGCGGGAGGGGTCAAGAGACCCAGTACTTC. Protein sequence: CASSSLSGRGQETQYF. Supplemented by reference TRBV11-2 and TRBJ2-5, the full variable domain reads EAGVAQSPRYKIIEKRQSVAFWCNPISGHATLYWYQQILGQGPKLLIQFQNNGVVDDSQLPKDRFSAERLKGVDSTLKIQPAKLEDSAVYLCASSSLSGRGQETQYFGPGTRLLVL.

The chain links TRBV4-1 to TRBJ2-1; D not resolved. The V end was cut by 0 bases, the J end by 6 bases, with 9 bases between. Germline V gene data show CDR1 as MGHRA and CDR2 as YSYEKL. This CDR3 has 14 amino acids. CDR3 DNA sequence: TGCGCCAGCAGCCAAGATCGGAAGGGCAATGAGCAGTTCTTC. Amino acids: CASSQDRKGNEQFF.

The V gene is TRBV19, the J gene TRBJ2-7; maybe TRBD2 (5 bases). CDR1 and CDR2 (germline): LNHDA, SQIVND (reference sequence). V lost 5 bases to trimming and J lost 1 base, with 15 bases between them. The CDR3 spans 15 residues. CDR3 residues: CASSEGQGPSYEQYF. DNA of the CDR3: TGTGCCAGTAGTGAGGGTCAAGGCCCTTCCTACGAGCAGTACTTC.